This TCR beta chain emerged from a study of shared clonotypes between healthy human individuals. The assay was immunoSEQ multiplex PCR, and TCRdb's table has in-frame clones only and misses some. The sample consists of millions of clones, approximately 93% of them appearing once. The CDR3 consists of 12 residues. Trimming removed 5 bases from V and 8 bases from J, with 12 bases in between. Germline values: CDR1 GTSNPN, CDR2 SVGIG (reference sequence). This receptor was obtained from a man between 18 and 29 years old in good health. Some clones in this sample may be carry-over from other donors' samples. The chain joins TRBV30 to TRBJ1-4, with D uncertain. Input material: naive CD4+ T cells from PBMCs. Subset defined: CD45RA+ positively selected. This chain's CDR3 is CAWGPSWEKLFF. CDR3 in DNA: TGTGCCTGGGGTCCCTCCTGGGAAAAACTGTTTTTT.